These T cell receptor beta chains were read from a single sample in a study of vaccination and CD4 T cells after COVID-19. Each CDR3 protein is one row after TCRdb ran MiXCR on the PCR reads. The repertoire holds 20,000 to 25,000 distinct CDR3 sequences, with under 65% as singletons. The sample here was CD4+ T cells from blood, taken before SARS-CoV-2 vaccination. The receptors were sampled from a human donor who had recovered from COVID-19. CDR3s include the opening cysteine and the closing phenylalanine or tryptophan. Each record gives: CDR3 length, V gene, clone size, J gene, D gene, CDR3 DNA, CDR3 protein. D genes are given only for firm matches. Clone size appears in some rows only: once, few, many, or a class for an expanded clone.

>15|TRBV12-3/TRBV12-4|NA|TRBJ1-6|TRBD1
TGTGCCAGCAGCCCACAGGGGACTCTTAATTCACCCCTCCACTTT
CASSPQGTLNSPLHF
>15|TRBV20-1|NA|TRBJ2-3|TRBD1
TGCAGTGCTAGAGATCAGTCTAGCAGGGGGGATACGCAGTATTTT
CSARDQSSRGDTQYF
>13|TRBV19|NA|TRBJ1-2|TRBD1
TGTGCCAGTAGGGACAGGGGGATTGGTGGCTACACCTTC
CASRDRGIGGYTF
>19|TRBV10-1|once|TRBJ2-1|TRBD2
TGCGCCAGCAGTGAGTCCGGTAGCGGGAGCCTCGGATCCTACAATGAGCAGTTCTTC
CASSESGSGSLGSYNEQFF
>12|TRBV10-3|NA|TRBJ1-5|NA
TGTGCCATCAGTGTACCCGGGGAGCCCCAGCATTTT
CAISVPGEPQHF
>16|TRBV11-1|NA|TRBJ2-5|TRBD2
TGTGCCAGCAGCCCCGGGACTAGCGGGACTCAAGAGACCCAGTACTTC
CASSPGTSGTQETQYF
>17|TRBV20-1|NA|TRBJ2-5|NA
TGCAGTGCTAGAGATAGATCCGGGACACAAAGGAGAGAGACCCAGTACTTC
CSARDRSGTQRRETQYF
>13|TRBV19|NA|TRBJ2-1|NA
TGTGCCAGTAGTATGGGAACCTTCAATGAGCAGTTCTTC
CASSMGTFNEQFF
>15|TRBV20-1|few|TRBJ2-1|TRBD2
TGCAGTGCTAGAGAAGCGGGAAAGCTATACAATGAGCAGTTCTTC
CSAREAGKLYNEQFF
>18|TRBV7-9|NA|TRBJ2-7|TRBD2
TGTGCCAGCAGCTTAGGTAGACCGGGACTAGTGGGGACCTACGAGCAGTACTTC
CASSLGRPGLVGTYEQYF
>16|TRBV6-8|NA|TRBJ2-3|TRBD2
TGTGCCAGCAGGCATTTTAGGGGAGGGCGGGGAGATACGCAGTATTTT
CASRHFRGGRGDTQYF
>15|TRBV27|NA|TRBJ2-6|NA
TGTGCCAGCAGTTTCGGTAGTCTGGGGGCCAACGTCCTGACTTTC
CASSFGSLGANVLTF
>12|TRBV20-1|NA|TRBJ1-3|NA
TGCAGTGCCTTTACCTCTGGAAACACCATATATTTT
CSAFTSGNTIYF
>16|TRBV20-1|NA|TRBJ2-2|TRBD2
TGCAGTGCTCCTATAAGCGGGAACGCGAACACCGGGGAGCTGTTTTTT
CSAPISGNANTGELFF
>13|TRBV6-1|NA|TRBJ1-5|NA
TGTGCCAGCAGTGAATTGGACAATCAGCCCCAGCATTTT
CASSELDNQPQHF
>16|TRBV7-2|few|TRBJ2-3|TRBD2
TGTGCCAGCAGCAGGACTAGCGGGAGCTTAACAGATACGCAGTATTTT
CASSRTSGSLTDTQYF
>14|TRBV18|NA|TRBJ1-2|TRBD1
TGTGCCAGCTCACTCAGACAGGGGAGCTATGGCTACACCTTC
CASSLRQGSYGYTF
>17|TRBV6-5|NA|TRBJ2-2|NA
TGTGCCAGCAGTTACCGGACTACGATGACTGACACCGGGGAGCTGTCTTTT
CASSYRTTMTDTGELSF
>13|TRBV20-1|few|TRBJ1-5|NA
TGCAGTGCTAGAGCACTGACAGGTCAGCCCCAGCATTTT
CSARALTGQPQHF
>15|TRBV7-9|NA|TRBJ2-7|NA
TGTGCCAGCAGCTTAATATCGGCAAATGAGGCCGAGCAGTACTTC
CASSLISANEAEQYF
>18|TRBV6-5|NA|TRBJ2-3|NA
TGTGCCAGCAGTTACTTGACCCTGGCTCTCCGACAGGTAGATACGCAGTATTTT
CASSYLTLALRQVDTQYF
>15|TRBV12-3/TRBV12-4|few|TRBJ2-6|NA
TGTGCCAGCAGTTTAGAGGGGCCAGGGGCCAACGTCCTGACTTTC
CASSLEGPGANVLTF
>14|TRBV20-1|NA|TRBJ2-5|NA
TGCAGTGCTGGTCCGATCTCGGGCCGAGAGACCCAGTACTTC
CSAGPISGRETQYF
>15|TRBV20-1|NA|TRBJ2-5|NA
TGCAGTGCTAGAGAGGCGACAAGGTACCAAGAGACCCAGTACTTC
CSAREATRYQETQYF
>14|TRBV7-3|few|TRBJ1-1|TRBD1
TGTGCCAGCAGCCCGTGGGACAGGAACACTGAAGCTTTCTTT
CASSPWDRNTEAFF
>12|TRBV28|NA|TRBJ1-6|NA
TGTGCCAGCAGTCCTCAGGCTTTAGCCCTCCACTTT
CASSPQALALHF
>15|TRBV7-2|NA|TRBJ2-6|NA
TGTGCCAGCGGGGGCAGGACCTCTGGGGCCAACGTCCTGACTTTC
CASGGRTSGANVLTF
>14|TRBV6-1|NA|TRBJ2-5|TRBD1
TGTGCCAGCAGGGTAGACAGGGACCAAGAGACCCAGTACTTC
CASRVDRDQETQYF
>16|TRBV6-5|few|TRBJ1-1|NA
TGTGCCAGCAGTTCGGCCCCCACAGGGCCGAACACTGAAGCTTTCTTT
CASSSAPTGPNTEAFF
>14|TRBV20-1|NA|TRBJ2-1|NA
TGCAGTGTTGTCCGGGACCCCGCCTACAATGAGCAGTTCTTC
CSVVRDPAYNEQFF
>16|TRBV2|NA|TRBJ1-5|TRBD1
TGTGCCAGCATACAAAACCGGGACAGGGGTAAACAGCCCCAGCATTTT
CASIQNRDRGKQPQHF
>14|TRBV7-9|NA|TRBJ1-1|NA
TGTGCCAGCAGCTTAGCCCTCGGGAACACTGAAGCTTTCTTT
CASSLALGNTEAFF
>16|TRBV29-1|NA|TRBJ2-5|TRBD2
TGCAGCGTTGAGGGGGCGAGCGGGAGGGCCCAAGAGACCCAGTACTTC
CSVEGASGRAQETQYF
>15|TRBV6-1|NA|TRBJ1-6|NA
TGTGCCAGCAGTCAACAGGGTGGGTTAAATTCACCCCTCCACTTT
CASSQQGGLNSPLHF
>13|TRBV6-5|NA|TRBJ1-5|NA
TGTGCCAGCAGTTGGGGGGCAAATCAGCCCCAGCATTTT
CASSWGANQPQHF
>12|TRBV20-1|few|TRBJ2-7|TRBD2
TGCAGTGCTAAACGCGGGACTACCGAGCAGTACTTC
CSAKRGTTEQYF
>14|TRBV5-1|few|TRBJ2-5|TRBD2
TGCGCCAGCAGCCCTACTAGCGGGAGAGAGACCCAGTACTTC
CASSPTSGRETQYF
>16|TRBV7-9|NA|TRBJ2-1|NA
TGTGCCAGCAGCTCTGACGGAGCCAATAATTACAATGAGCAGTTCTTC
CASSSDGANNYNEQFF
>14|TRBV24-1|NA|TRBJ2-3|NA
TGTGCCACCAGAGACAGGACCAGCACAGATACGCAGTATTTT
CATRDRTSTDTQYF
>14|TRBV6-4|NA|TRBJ2-3|NA
TGTGCCAGCAGCCCCGGACGGGACACAGATACGCAGTATTTT
CASSPGRDTDTQYF
>13|TRBV28|few|TRBJ2-5|NA
TGTGCCAGCAGCCCTAGTGGTTCGGAGACCCAGTACTTC
CASSPSGSETQYF
>12|TRBV20-1|NA|TRBJ2-7|NA
TGCAGCCTAGGGGGGGGGCCCTACGAGCAGTACTTC
CSLGGGPYEQYF
>13|TRBV10-1|few|TRBJ1-5|TRBD1
TGCGCCCGACAACCCCAAGGACAGGGGCCCCAGCATTTT
CARQPQGQGPQHF
>12|TRBV7-9|NA|TRBJ2-1|NA
TGTGCCAGCAGCTTTGGGGAAAATGAGCAGTTCTTC
CASSFGENEQFF
>14|TRBV15|few|TRBJ2-7|TRBD1
TGTGCCACCAGCTACAGGGGGCGCGACGACGAGCAGTACTTC
CATSYRGRDDEQYF
>17|TRBV7-5|few|TRBJ1-6|NA
NA
CISVPEVGTVGNSPLHF
>13|TRBV6-1|NA|TRBJ2-1|TRBD2
TGTGCCAGCACCCCCGGGGGGGACAATGAGCAGTTCTTC
CASTPGGDNEQFF
>17|TRBV21-1|NA|TRBJ1-1|NA
TGTGCCAGCAGCAATTCCAGGGAAGCGCCGATCGGGGGGTGGGCTTTCTTT
CASSNSREAPIGGWAFF
>18|TRBV6-5|NA|TRBJ2-6|TRBD1
TGTGCCAGCAGTTACGCCATTCACAGGGGGCGTGGGGCCAACGTCCTGACTTTC
CASSYAIHRGRGANVLTF
>14|TRBV6-1|NA|TRBJ2-7|TRBD1
TGTGCCAGCACCTTCGGGACAGGGTCCTACGAGCAGTACTTC
CASTFGTGSYEQYF
>15|TRBV20-1|NA|TRBJ2-5|NA
TGCAGTGCCAGAACTCTGACTAGAAACTCGGAGACCCAGTACTTC
CSARTLTRNSETQYF